These T cell receptor beta chains were read from a single sample in a study of blood T cells in healthy people across ages. MiXCR, run by TCRdb on the 5' RACE reads, gives a single entry per CDR3 protein. Among some 940,000 distinct CDR3 sequences listed, just under 30% were seen once. This same sample was also taken into another study, of T cells of mothers and their children.

The sequenced material came from blood. These receptors were obtained from a woman between 40 and 50 years old in good health. The CDR3 runs from the conserved cysteine through the conserved F or W. A D gene is named only where the DNA matches it firmly. A row's size may be missing; if present it is once, few, many or a size class.

size: NA; V: TRBV14; J: TRBJ1-6; D: NA; DNA: TGTGCCAGCAGCAAACCCGGGACCTATAATTCACCCCTCCACTTT; CDR3: CASSKPGTYNSPLHF
size: NA; V: TRBV7-6; J: TRBJ2-2; D: TRBD2; DNA: TGTGCCAGCAGCCCCCGGACTAGCGGGGGTCACACCGGGGAGCTGTTTTTT; CDR3: CASSPRTSGGHTGELFF
size: many; V: TRBV10-3; J: TRBJ1-1; D: TRBD1; DNA: TGTGCCATCACCGGACAGGGACACGCTTTCTTT; CDR3: CAITGQGHAFF
size: NA; V: TRBV9; J: TRBJ2-1; D: TRBD1; DNA: TGTGCCAGCAGCGTAGGGGGACAGCCCAATGAGCAGTTCTTC; CDR3: CASSVGGQPNEQFF
size: few; V: TRBV12-3/TRBV12-4; J: TRBJ1-5; D: TRBD1; DNA: TGTGCCAGCAGTCTCGGCCAGGGGGCAGGTCAGCCCCGGCATTTT; CDR3: CASSLGQGAGQPRHF
size: few; V: TRBV29-1; J: TRBJ2-2; D: NA; DNA: TGCAGCGTTTCTGCCAGGGTCGACACCGGGGAGCTGTTTTTT; CDR3: CSVSARVDTGELFF
size: few; V: TRBV7-9; J: TRBJ1-4; D: NA; DNA: TGTGCCAGCGCGGACGGGGCAAGTAGTGGTGAAAAACTGTTTTTT; CDR3: CASADGASSGEKLFF
size: NA; V: TRBV4-1; J: TRBJ2-5; D: NA; DNA: TGCGCCAGCGGCCAAGCGGTCAATCCTCCCCAAGAGACCCAGTACTTC; CDR3: CASGQAVNPPQETQYF
size: NA; V: TRBV12-3/TRBV12-4; J: TRBJ2-3; D: TRBD2; DNA: TGTGCCAGCAGCACCGTAGCGGGGGCACACACAGATACGCAGTATTTT; CDR3: CASSTVAGAHTDTQYF
size: NA; V: TRBV12-3/TRBV12-4; J: TRBJ2-2; D: TRBD1; DNA: TGTGCCAGCAGGGCTGGGACAGAGACCACCGGGGAGCTGTTTTTT; CDR3: CASRAGTETTGELFF